What follows are 17 T cell receptor beta chains derived from one specimen sequenced in a study of shared clonotypes between healthy human individuals. This table comes from immunoSEQ multiplex PCR, and its TCRdb copy is limited to in-frame clones, with some not included. The sample lists about 2 million clones; roughly 94% were seen once. CD45RO negativity and positive selection for CCR7 defined naive CD8 cells, a population that excluded terminally differentiated effector memory CD45RA+ cells. Sequenced material: naive CD8+ T cells sorted from blood. The receptors here all came from a man in his late teens or twenties in good health.

This clone was detected once. The chain links TRBV5-5 to TRBJ2-1, with TRBD2 matching 10 bases. Germline V gives CDR1 SGHKS, CDR2 YYEKEE (reference sequence). The CDR3 runs 15 residues. The V segment lost 3 bases and the J segment 8 bases; nucleotides outside the gene matches: 8. The CDR3 nucleotides read TGTGCCAGCAGCTCCGGGACTAGCGCACTCGATGAGCAGTTCTTC. Amino acids: CASSSGTSALDEQFF.

The rearrangement links TRBV28 to TRBJ2-7, with TRBD1 matching over 9 bases. V gave up 2 bases and J gave up 5 bases; unmatched junction bases: 13. This CDR3 has 17 amino acids. The V gene's germline CDR1 is MDHEN and CDR2 SYDVKM. The CDR3 reads CASSLNPGQGDFHEQYF. The DNA of the CDR3 is TGTGCCAGCAGTTTAAATCCGGGACAGGGTGATTTCCACGAGCAGTACTTC.

The table lists this clone with a count of one. The chain combines TRBV19 with TRBJ2-1; D is possibly TRBD2 (6 bases). CDR1 is LNHDA, CDR2 SQIVND, per germline (reference sequence). This CDR3 is 13 amino acids long. The V gene lost 2 bases and the J gene lost 8 bases, with 10 bases spanning the gap. The CDR3 DNA sequence: TGTGCCAGTAGTATACCCTGGGAGGATGAGCAGTTCTTC. This codes for CASSIPWEDEQFF.

The J gene is TRBJ2-1, the V gene TRBV13; TRBD2 aligns across 13 bases. The V and J ends lost 3 bases and 7 bases, in that order; junction bases with no gene match: 12. Germline loops: CDR1 PRHDT, CDR2 FYEKMQ (reference sequence). CDR3 length: 18 amino acids. The CDR3 DNA is TGTGCCAGCAGCTTTTTCCCGTTGACTAGCGGGAGGAGTAATGAGCAGTTCTTC. Translated, it gives CASSFFPLTSGRSNEQFF.

The chain employs TRBV19 and TRBJ1-1; 7 bases map to TRBD1. The CDR3 runs to 15 residues. V lost 5 bases, J lost 2 bases, and 8 bases stayed unmatched. Germline CDR1 reads LNHDA; CDR2 reads SQIVND (reference sequence). DNA of the CDR3: TGTGCCAGTAGTCCCCCGGGACAGCACAACACTGAAGCTTTCTTT. This translates into CASSPPGQHNTEAFF.

This clone was picked up one time. The genes are TRBV6-1 and TRBJ2-7; possible D gene TRBD2, 6 bases. Germline CDR1 MNHNS, CDR2 SASEGT. CDR3 length: 16 residues. Between the trimmed V and J ends, which lost 1 base and 2 bases, there was a span of 15 bases. In nucleotides, the CDR3 is TGTGCCAGCAGTGAAGGGTTTGGCGGGGTTACCTACGAGCAGTACTTC. This gives the protein CASSEGFGGVTYEQYF.

As regards this clone: The same CDR3 is also encoded by other DNA sequences in this sample. The DNA of the CDR3 is TGTGCCAGCAGTTTACATGGCTCCTACGAGCAGTACTTC. As protein: CASSLHGSYEQYF. The chain employs TRBV5-6 and TRBJ2-7; no definite D call. Germline assignment: CDR1 SGHDT and CDR2 YYEEEE. This CDR3 spans 13 amino acids. V dropped 5 bases and J dropped 0 bases, with 9 bases sitting between them. Variable domain in full (rest from reference TRBV5-6 and TRBJ2-7): DAGVTQSPTHLIKTRGQQVTLRCSPKSGHDTVSWYQQALGQGPQFIFQYYEEEERQRGNFPDRFSGHQFPNYSSELNVNALLLGDSALYLCASSLHGSYEQYFGPGTRLTVT.

A note on this clone: Distinct nucleotide sequences in the sample also encode this CDR3. The chain combines TRBV4-1 with TRBJ1-1; TRBD1 matches at 7 bases. Germline CDR1 is MGHRA and CDR2 is YSYEKL. The CDR3 is 15 amino acids. The junction had 3 bases not matched to a gene; V was cut back by 2 bases and J by 0 bases. The CDR3 reads CASSQLTGVNTEAFF. The CDR3 DNA follows: TGCGCCAGCAGCCAACTAACAGGGGTGAACACTGAAGCTTTCTTT.

As to this clone: Other nucleotide sequences in the sample specify the same CDR3. This chain joins TRBV27 and TRBJ1-6; D is possibly TRBD1 (6 bases). V was cut by 2 bases and J by 7 bases, with 9 bases left in between. This CDR3 has 14 residues. Germline assignment: CDR1 MNHEY and CDR2 SMNVEV (reference sequence). The CDR3 reads CASSLRGYNSPLHF. CDR3 nucleotides: TGTGCCAGCAGTTTAAGGGGGTACAATTCACCCCTCCACTTT.

The chain recombines TRBV25-1 with TRBJ2-3, with D unclear. There are 16 residues in the CDR3. V was pared by 2 bases and J by 0 bases, with 12 bases between. CDR1 is MGHDK and CDR2 is SYGVNS in the germline V gene. CDR3 region: CASSELGLESTDTQYF. The DNA for the CDR3 is TGTGCCAGCAGTGAACTGGGGTTGGAGAGCACAGATACGCAGTATTTT.

CDR3 nucleotides: TGTGCCAGCAGTGATCCTGGGGCCAGGAACACTGAAGCTTTCTTT. Translated: CASSDPGARNTEAFF. This rearrangement joins TRBV25-1 to TRBJ1-1; D is possibly TRBD1 (5 bases). V was clipped by 3 bases and J by 1 base, with 12 bases between them. CDR3 length: 15 residues. In germline, CDR1 is MGHDK, CDR2 SYGVNS.

This clone is a singleton in its sample. V and J are TRBV27 and TRBJ2-3; either TRBD1 or TRBD2 may supply D (5 bases each). Trimming took off 2 bases at V and 7 bases at J, with 13 bases between the two ends. CDR1 is MNHEY, CDR2 SMNVEV, per germline (reference sequence). The CDR3 sequence is 14 residues long. The CDR3 DNA reads as TGTGCCAGCAGTTTAAGGGACCCACGAAATACGCAGTATTTT. It encodes CASSLRDPRNTQYF.

This sequence joins TRBV7-6 and TRBJ1-1, with TRBD1 matching over 7 bases. The CDR3 has 15 amino acids. Germline CDR1 is SGHVS and CDR2 is FNYEAQ. V lost 1 base and J lost 1; bases outside the gene matches: 3. CDR3 nucleotide sequence: TGTGCCAGCAGCTTAGACAGGGGATGGAACACTGAAGCTTTCTTT. Translated: CASSLDRGWNTEAFF.

This rearrangement joins TRBV28 to TRBJ1-1; no definite D call. Trimming left V 7 bases short and J 5 bases short, with 17 bases between. Per the germline V gene, CDR1 is MDHEN and CDR2 is SYDVKM. The CDR3 totals 14 residues. CDR3 sequence: CASTHSGLGTEAFF. CDR3 DNA: TGTGCCAGCACCCATTCGGGCCTGGGGACTGAAGCTTTCTTT.

This chain joins TRBV6-5 and TRBJ2-7; perhaps D is TRBD1 or TRBD2 (5 bases each). The CDR3 spans 14 residues. V was clipped by 2 bases and J by 7 bases, with 15 bases between them. Germline V gene sequence: CDR1 MNHEY, CDR2 SVGAGI. The CDR3 coding sequence is TGTGCCAGCAGTTACGAGGGGCAGGGAATGGAGCAGTACTTC. Translation: CASSYEGQGMEQYF.

This clone was seen just once. The CDR3 region has the DNA TGTGCCAGCTCACCTGGGACAGGGGAACCCTACGAGCAGTACTTC. Amino acid sequence: CASSPGTGEPYEQYF. This chain links TRBV18 with TRBJ2-7; 10 nucleotides match TRBD1. CDR1 KGHSH and CDR2 LQKENI come from the germline V gene. V lost 3 bases to trimming and J lost 2 bases; unmatched junction nucleotides: 4. CDR3 length: 15 amino acids.

The rearrangement links TRBV9 to TRBJ2-5; TRBD2 is a possible D gene (7 bases). V lost 3 bases and J lost 5, with 17 bases in between. The CDR3 spans 15 residues. Germline CDR1 reads SGDLS; CDR2 reads YYNGEE. Here the CDR3 reads CASSGNAGARETQYF. The CDR3 region has the DNA TGTGCCAGCAGCGGTAATGCGGGGGCTCGGGAGACCCAGTACTTC.